This T cell receptor (beta chain) was retrieved from a study of control samples from healthy donors and cancer patients. Per germline, CDR1 SGHVS and CDR2 FNYEAQ. V dropped 4 bases and J dropped 0 bases, with 10 bases sitting between them. The CDR3 sequence is 14 residues long. Generated by immunoSEQ multiplex PCR, the TCRdb table keeps only in-frame clones and is missing some. The table has about 150,000 clones, approximately 94% seen once. The V and J genes are TRBV7-6 and TRBJ2-7; D is uncertain. This clonotype originated in a man aged 40-49 years in good health. The sequencing sample was made of blood. The CDR3 loop reads CASSSAHSSYEQYF. The CDR3 DNA follows: TGTGCCAGCAGCTCAGCGCACAGCTCCTACGAGCAGTACTTC.